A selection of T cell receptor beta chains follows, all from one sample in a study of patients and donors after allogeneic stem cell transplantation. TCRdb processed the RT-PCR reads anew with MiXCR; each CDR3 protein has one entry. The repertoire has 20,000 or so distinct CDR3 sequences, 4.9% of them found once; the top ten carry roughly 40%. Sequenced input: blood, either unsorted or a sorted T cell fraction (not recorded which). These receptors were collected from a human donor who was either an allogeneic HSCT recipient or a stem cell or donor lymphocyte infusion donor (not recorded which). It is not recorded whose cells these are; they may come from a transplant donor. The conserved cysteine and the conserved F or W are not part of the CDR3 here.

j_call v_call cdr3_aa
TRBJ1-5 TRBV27 ASSSLDRGDQPQH
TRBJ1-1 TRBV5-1 ASSLWNRDTEAF
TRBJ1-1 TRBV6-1 AAGRGRGTEAF
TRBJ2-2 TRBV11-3 ASSPPVRDGELF
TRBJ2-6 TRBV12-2 ASRSPGHRSGANVLT
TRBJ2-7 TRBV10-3 AIKGLAGDEQY
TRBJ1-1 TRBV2 ASVADRLNTEAF
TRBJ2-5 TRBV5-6 ASSLVAGGRETQY
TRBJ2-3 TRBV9 ASSAGPHTDTQY
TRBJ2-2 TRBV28 ASSFQGQGPNTGELF
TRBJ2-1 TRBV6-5 ASSSPSGGANEQF
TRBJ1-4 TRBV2 ASEVEATNEKLF
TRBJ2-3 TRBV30 AWNEDLSSTDTQY
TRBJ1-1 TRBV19 ASKGVGAVTTEAF
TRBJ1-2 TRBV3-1 ASSPGWGASNYGYT
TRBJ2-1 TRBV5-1 ASSLGPGGEQF
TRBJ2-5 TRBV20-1 SATNLQGLRTQY
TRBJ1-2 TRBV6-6 ASGTLNYGYT
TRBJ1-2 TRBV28 ASSFWGLAYGYT
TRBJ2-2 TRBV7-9 ASSLGDWRANTGELF
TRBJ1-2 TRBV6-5 ASSLGRNYGYT
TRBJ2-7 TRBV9 ASSAGLAYEQY
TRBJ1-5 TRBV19 ASSKGGYSNQPQH
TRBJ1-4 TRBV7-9 ASSFVTGTEKLF
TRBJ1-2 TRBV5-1 ASRWDKGGYT
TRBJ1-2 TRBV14 ASSQGDFYGYT
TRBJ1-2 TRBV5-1 ASSLVGGDYGYT
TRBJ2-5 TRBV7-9 ASSALHQETQY
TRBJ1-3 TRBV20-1 SARPRTRSGNTIY
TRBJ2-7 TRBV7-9 ASSLKISEGLRNEQY
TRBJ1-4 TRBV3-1 ASSWTFGGLNEKLF
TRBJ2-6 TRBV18 ASSPQSGANVLT
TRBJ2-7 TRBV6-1 ASSPDRGPYEQY